Listed here is a single T cell receptor (beta chain). Its antigen is undetermined. Per germline, CDR1 MNHEY and CDR2 SVGAGI. The ends were cut back, 5 bases at V and 9 bases at J, with 17 bases in the middle. The CDR3 contains 13 residues. After 5'RACE with constant-segment primers, TCR alpha and TCR beta cDNA libraries carrying sample barcodes and UMIs were obtained. Each CDR3 protein is one row after TCRdb ran MiXCR on the 5' RACE reads. In the table there are around 440,000 distinct CDR3 sequences, roughly 20% of which are singletons. The source of the sample is a study of T-cell memory formation after mild COVID-19. General study findings and limits: CD4/CD8 balance characterized clones contracting day 15 to 85, and CD4+ skew characterized later expanders.

This clonotype originated in an adult woman who had mild COVID-19 (a few samples of this study predate the infection). Cell type and time point are not known. The sequencing sample was made of PBMCs or a T cell subset sorted from them (not recorded which). The gene calls are TRBV6-5 and TRBJ2-7, with a possible D match to TRBD1 (5 bases). CDR3 in amino acids: CASSADSAGWQYF. DNA of the CDR3: TGTGCCAGCAGTGCCGACAGTGCTGGCTGGCAGTACTTC.